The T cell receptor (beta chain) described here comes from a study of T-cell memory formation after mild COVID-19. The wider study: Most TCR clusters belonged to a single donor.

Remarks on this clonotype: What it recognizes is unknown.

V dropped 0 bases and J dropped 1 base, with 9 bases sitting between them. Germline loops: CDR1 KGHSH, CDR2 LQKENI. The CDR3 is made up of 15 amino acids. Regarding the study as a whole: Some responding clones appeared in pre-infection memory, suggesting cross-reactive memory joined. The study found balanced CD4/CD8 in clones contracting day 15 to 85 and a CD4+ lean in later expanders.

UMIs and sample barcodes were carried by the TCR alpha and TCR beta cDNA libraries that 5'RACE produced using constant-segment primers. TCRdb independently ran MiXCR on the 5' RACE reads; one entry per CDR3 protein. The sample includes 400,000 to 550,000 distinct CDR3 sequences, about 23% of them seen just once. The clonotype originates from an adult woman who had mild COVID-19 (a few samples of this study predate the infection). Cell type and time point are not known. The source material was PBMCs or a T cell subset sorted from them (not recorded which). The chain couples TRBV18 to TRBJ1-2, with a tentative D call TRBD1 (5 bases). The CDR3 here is CASSPPMQGNYGYTF. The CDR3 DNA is TGTGCCAGCTCACCACCGATGCAGGGTAACTATGGCTACACCTTC.